The 6 T cell receptor beta chains in this list originate from one sample, sequenced in a study of shared clonotypes between healthy human individuals. Clones were read by immunoSEQ multiplex PCR, and TCRdb kept only the in-frame ones, dropping some. Altogether more than 2,000,000 clones are present, more than 80% being singletons, with the ten largest covering about 0.39%. Sequencing input: naive CD4+ T cells from PBMCs. The subset is: CD45RA+ positively selected. The receptor set was obtained from a man between 18 and 35 years old in good health. Some clones in this sample may be carry-over from other donors' samples.

The chain uses TRBV4-1 and TRBJ2-1; 16 positions match TRBD2. The germline gives CDR1 MGHRA, CDR2 YSYEKL. The CDR3 is 18 residues long. V was clipped by 5 bases and J by 9 bases; unmatched bases: 13. CDR3 sequence: CASSGSGTSGRGLVEQFF. In DNA, the CDR3 is TGCGCCAGCAGCGGCTCCGGGACTAGCGGGAGGGGGTTGGTTGAGCAGTTCTTC.

This clone was counted a few times. Other DNA sequences in the sample encode the same CDR3. The chain couples TRBV11-2 to TRBJ2-2, with 8 bases fitting TRBD1. J was trimmed by 6 bases and V by 3 bases; bases with no gene match: 0. The CDR3 has 13 residues. CDR1 is SGHAT, CDR2 FQNNGV, per germline. CDR3 in amino acids: CASSLDRAGELFF. CDR3 coding DNA: TGTGCCAGCAGCTTGGACAGGGCCGGGGAGCTGTTTTTT.

The chain has TRBV28 and TRBJ1-5; D may be TRBD1 (6 bases). The CDR3 is 16 amino acids. CDR1 is MDHEN and CDR2 is SYDVKM in the germline V gene. The ends were cut back, 5 bases at V and 0 bases at J, with 14 bases in the middle. In DNA, the CDR3 is TGTGCCAGCAGTCAACAGGGCACCTATAGCAATCAGCCCCAGCATTTT. Translated, it gives CASSQQGTYSNQPQHF.

The chain couples TRBV5-4 to TRBJ2-3; no clear D. The V end lost 0 bases, the J end lost 6 bases, and 23 bases lay between the germline ends. The CDR3 length is 18 residues. Germline V gene sequence: CDR1 SGHNT, CDR2 YYREEE (reference sequence). CDR3 region: CASSLAGRQLATQDTQYF. The CDR3 nucleotides are TGTGCCAGCAGCTTGGCCGGACGGCAACTCGCTACACAGGATACGCAGTATTTT.

V usage is TRBV19 and J usage is TRBJ1-2; no reliable D call. Germline CDR1 LNHDA, CDR2 SQIVND (reference sequence). The CDR3 totals 14 residues. Trimming took off 3 bases at V and 8 bases at J, with 16 bases between the two ends. The DNA of the CDR3 is TGTGCCAGTAGTATCCAGCCTGGCGGCCCGGGCTACACCTTC. It codes for CASSIQPGGPGYTF.

The chain combines TRBV7-3 with TRBJ2-2, with 9 positions matching TRBD2. The CDR3 contains 16 residues. The trim removed 4 bases at V and 0 bases at J, leaving 3 bases unmatched. Germline loops: CDR1 SGHTA, CDR2 FQGTGA. The CDR3 sequence: CASSYLAGTNTGELFF. For the CDR3, the DNA is TGTGCCAGCAGCTATCTAGCGGGGACGAACACCGGGGAGCTGTTTTTT. Full variable domain (outside the CDR3, taken from reference TRBV7-3 and TRBJ2-2): GAGVSQTPSNKVTEKGKYVELRCDPISGHTALYWYRQSLGQGPEFLIYFQGTGAADDSGLPNDRFFAVRPEGSVSTLKIQRTERGDSAVYLCASSYLAGTNTGELFFGEGSRLTVL.